This TCR beta chain was found in a study of cytomegalovirus exposure and HLA in healthy donors. Amplification used 60 Vbeta primers and 13 Jbeta primers. The protocol was immunoSEQ multiplex PCR, while the TCRdb copy is restricted to in-frame clones and leaves out a portion. Counted here are roughly 150,000 clones, roughly 81% occurring once; the ten biggest clones make up 2% to 2.5%. Germline loops: CDR1 MDHEN, CDR2 SYDVKM. Trimming took off 10 bases at V and 4 bases at J, with 17 bases between the two ends. The CDR3 has 14 residues. Study-level findings and limits: A further, later analysis showed that HLA-associated TCR beta chains (compared with equally common others) were more clonally expanded. A later analysis linked some 18,000 TCR beta sequences to HLA alleles at 0.05 false discovery rate.

This clone came up a few times. Its antigen is unknown. The chain uses TRBV28 and TRBJ1-5; D gene ambiguous. This receptor was taken from a woman aged 18-35 years in good health and CMV-seronegative. Sequencing input: PBMCs. In DNA, the CDR3 is TGTGCCACCATATCCCCATCTAGTAATCAGCCCCAGCATTTT. The encoded protein is CATISPSSNQPQHF.